Listed here is a single T cell receptor (beta chain). Antigen specificity is unknown. Sequencing used immunoSEQ multiplex PCR; TCRdb keeps in-frame clones, though not all of them. The data show under 200,000 clones, with about 90% seen just once and over 2.5% held by the top ten. The germline V gene has CDR1 SGHTS and CDR2 YDEGEE. This CDR3 is built from 13 residues. Trimming stripped 3 bases from V and 0 bases from J, with 7 bases between. This sample is drawn from a study of cytomegalovirus exposure and HLA in healthy donors. The validation cohort, a group of 130 or so subjects, included the donors and was separate from the roughly 720-subject first cohort. Study-wide findings and caveats: Approximately 160 TCR beta chains were listed as cytomegalovirus-associated.

The sequencing sample was made of PBMCs. The origin of this receptor is a woman aged 18-29 years in good health and CMV-seropositive. The V and J genes are TRBV5-8 and TRBJ2-7; D is possibly TRBD1 (5 bases). This CDR3 reads CASSSGFSYEQYF. CDR3 DNA: TGTGCCAGCAGCTCAGGGTTCTCCTACGAGCAGTACTTC.